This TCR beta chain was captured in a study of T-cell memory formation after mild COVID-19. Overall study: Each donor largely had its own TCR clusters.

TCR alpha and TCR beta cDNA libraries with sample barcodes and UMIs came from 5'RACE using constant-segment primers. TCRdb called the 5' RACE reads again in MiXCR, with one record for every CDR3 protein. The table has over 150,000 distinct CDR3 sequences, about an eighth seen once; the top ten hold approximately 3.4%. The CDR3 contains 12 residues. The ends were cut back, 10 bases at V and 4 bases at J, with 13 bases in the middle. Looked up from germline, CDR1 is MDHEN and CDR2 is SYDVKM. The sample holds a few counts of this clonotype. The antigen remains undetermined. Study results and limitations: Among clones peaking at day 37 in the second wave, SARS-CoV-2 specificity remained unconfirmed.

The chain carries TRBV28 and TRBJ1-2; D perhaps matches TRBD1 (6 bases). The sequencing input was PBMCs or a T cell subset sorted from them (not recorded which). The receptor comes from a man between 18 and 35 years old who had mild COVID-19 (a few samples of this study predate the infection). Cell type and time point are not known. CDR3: CATRTGIYGYTF. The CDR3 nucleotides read TGTGCCACCCGAACAGGGATCTATGGCTACACCTTC.